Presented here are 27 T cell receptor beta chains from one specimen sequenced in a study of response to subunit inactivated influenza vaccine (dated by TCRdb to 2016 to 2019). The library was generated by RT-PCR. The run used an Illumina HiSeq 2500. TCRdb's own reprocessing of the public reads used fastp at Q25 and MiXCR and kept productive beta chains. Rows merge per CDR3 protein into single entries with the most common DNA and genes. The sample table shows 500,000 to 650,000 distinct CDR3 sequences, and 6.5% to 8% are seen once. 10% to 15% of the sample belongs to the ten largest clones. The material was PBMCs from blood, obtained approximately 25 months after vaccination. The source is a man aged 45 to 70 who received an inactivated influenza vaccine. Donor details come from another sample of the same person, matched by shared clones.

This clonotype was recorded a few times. CDR3 in amino acids: CASSLAMGQANNEQFF. In nucleotides, the CDR3 is TGTGCCAGCAGCTTGGCAATGGGACAGGCTAACAATGAGCAGTTCTTC. The V and J genes are TRBV5-4 and TRBJ2-1; 8 nucleotides match TRBD1. CDR1 and CDR2 from the germline V gene are SGHNT and YYREEE (reference sequence). The CDR3 loop spans 16 amino acids. J was trimmed by 5 bases and V by 0 bases; bases with no gene match: 7.

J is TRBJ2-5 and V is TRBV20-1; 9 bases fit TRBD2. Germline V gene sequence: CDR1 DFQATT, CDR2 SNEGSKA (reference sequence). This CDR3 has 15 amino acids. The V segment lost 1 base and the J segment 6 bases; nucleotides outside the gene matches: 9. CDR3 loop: CSARGGLAGSKTQYF. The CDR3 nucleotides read TGCAGTGCTAGAGGAGGGCTAGCGGGGTCGAAGACCCAGTACTTC.

The CDR3 nucleotides are TGTGCCAGCAGCTTGAGCGGGGGATTTTCAGAGACCCAGTACTTC. This codes for CASSLSGGFSETQYF. The rearrangement links TRBV5-4 to TRBJ2-5, with TRBD2 matching 8 bases. The CDR3 is 15 amino acids. V was clipped by 1 base and J by 4 bases; unmatched bases: 6. The germline V gene encodes CDR1 SGHNT and CDR2 YYREEE (reference sequence).

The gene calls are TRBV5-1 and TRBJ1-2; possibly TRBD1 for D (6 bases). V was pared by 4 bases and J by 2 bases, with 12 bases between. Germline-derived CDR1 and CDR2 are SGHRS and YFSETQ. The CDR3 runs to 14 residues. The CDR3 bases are TGCGCCAGCAGCAAACAGGGTTCCAACTATGGCTACACCTTC. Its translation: CASSKQGSNYGYTF.

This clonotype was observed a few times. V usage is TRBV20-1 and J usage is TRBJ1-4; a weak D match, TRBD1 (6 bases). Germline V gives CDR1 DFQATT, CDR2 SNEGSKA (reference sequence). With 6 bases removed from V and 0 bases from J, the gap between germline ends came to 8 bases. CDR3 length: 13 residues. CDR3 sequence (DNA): TGCAGTGCACGGACAGCAACTAATGAAAAACTGTTTTTT. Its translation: CSARTATNEKLFF.

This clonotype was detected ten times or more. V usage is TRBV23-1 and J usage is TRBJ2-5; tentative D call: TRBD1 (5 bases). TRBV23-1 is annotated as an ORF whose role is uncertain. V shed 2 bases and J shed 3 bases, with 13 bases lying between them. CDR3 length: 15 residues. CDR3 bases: TGCGCCAGCAGTCAAAAGACAGATAAAAAAGAGACCCAGTACTTC. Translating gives CASSQKTDKKETQYF.

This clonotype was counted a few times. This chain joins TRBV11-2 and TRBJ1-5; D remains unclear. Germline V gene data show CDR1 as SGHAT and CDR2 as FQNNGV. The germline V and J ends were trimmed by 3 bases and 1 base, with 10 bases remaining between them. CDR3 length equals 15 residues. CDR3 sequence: CASSLGWWSNQPQHF. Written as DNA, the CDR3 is TGTGCCAGCAGCTTGGGTTGGTGGAGCAATCAGCCCCAGCATTTT.

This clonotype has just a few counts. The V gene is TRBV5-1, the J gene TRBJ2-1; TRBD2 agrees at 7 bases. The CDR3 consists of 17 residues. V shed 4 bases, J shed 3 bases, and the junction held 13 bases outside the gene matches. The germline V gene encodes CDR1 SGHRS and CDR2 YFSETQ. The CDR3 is CASSPFRAGVGYNEQFF. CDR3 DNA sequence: TGCGCCAGCAGCCCCTTTCGTGCGGGAGTCGGCTACAATGAGCAGTTCTTC.

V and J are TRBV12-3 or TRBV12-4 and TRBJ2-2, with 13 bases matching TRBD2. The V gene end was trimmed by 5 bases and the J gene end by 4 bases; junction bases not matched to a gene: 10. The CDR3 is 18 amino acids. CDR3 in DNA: TGTGCCAGCAGTCTCCTTGGACTAGCGGGGGAGGGCACCGGGGAGCTGTTTTTT. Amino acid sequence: CASSLLGLAGEGTGELFF.

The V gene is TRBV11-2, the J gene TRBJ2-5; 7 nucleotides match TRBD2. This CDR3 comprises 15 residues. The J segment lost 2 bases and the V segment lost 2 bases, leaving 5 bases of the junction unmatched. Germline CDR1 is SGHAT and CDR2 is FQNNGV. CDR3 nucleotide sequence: TGTGCCAGCAGCTTACAGAACGGGAGGCAAGAGACCCAGTACTTC. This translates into CASSLQNGRQETQYF.

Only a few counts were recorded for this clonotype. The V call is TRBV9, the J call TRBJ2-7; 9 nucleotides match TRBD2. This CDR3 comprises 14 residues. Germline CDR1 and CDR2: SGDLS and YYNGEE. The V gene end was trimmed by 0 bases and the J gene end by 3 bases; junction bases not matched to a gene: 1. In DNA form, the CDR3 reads TGTGCCAGCAGCGTAGCTAGCGGGGTCTACGAGCAGTACTTC. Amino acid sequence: CASSVASGVYEQYF.

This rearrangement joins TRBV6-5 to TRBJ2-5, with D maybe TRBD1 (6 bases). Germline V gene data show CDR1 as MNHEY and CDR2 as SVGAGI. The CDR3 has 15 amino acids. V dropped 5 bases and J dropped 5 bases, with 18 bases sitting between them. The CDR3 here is CASSNRATGFETQYF. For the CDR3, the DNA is TGTGCCAGCAGTAACCGGGCTACAGGGTTCGAGACCCAGTACTTC.

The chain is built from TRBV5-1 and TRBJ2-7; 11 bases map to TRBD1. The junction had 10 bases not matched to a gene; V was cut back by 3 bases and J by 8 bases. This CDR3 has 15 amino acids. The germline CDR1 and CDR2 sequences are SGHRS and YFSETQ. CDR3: CASSSEGTGGIKQYF. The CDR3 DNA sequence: TGCGCCAGCAGCTCGGAAGGGACAGGGGGTATCAAGCAGTACTTC.

CDR3: CASSLLTPASGGRIEQFF. DNA for the CDR3: TGTGCCAGCAGCTTACTCACCCCGGCTAGCGGGGGAAGGATTGAGCAGTTCTTC. The chain recombines TRBV7-6 with TRBJ2-1, with TRBD2 matching over 10 bases. The V and J ends lost 2 bases and 9 bases, in that order; junction bases with no gene match: 16. From germline, CDR1 is SGHVS and CDR2 FNYEAQ. The CDR3 sequence is 18 residues long.

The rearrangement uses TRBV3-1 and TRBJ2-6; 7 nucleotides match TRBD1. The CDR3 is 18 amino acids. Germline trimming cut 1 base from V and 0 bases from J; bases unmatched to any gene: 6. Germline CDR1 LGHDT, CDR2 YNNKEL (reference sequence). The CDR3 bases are TGTGCCAGCAGCCAAGCGACAGGGACCCTCTCTGGGGCCAACGTCCTGACTTTC. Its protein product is CASSQATGTLSGANVLTF.

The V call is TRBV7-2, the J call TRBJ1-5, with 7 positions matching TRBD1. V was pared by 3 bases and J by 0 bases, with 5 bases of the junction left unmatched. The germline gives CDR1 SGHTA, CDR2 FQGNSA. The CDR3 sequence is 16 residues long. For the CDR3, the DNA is TGTGCCAGCAGCTTTGGACAGGCGATTAGCAATCAGCCCCAGCATTTT. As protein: CASSFGQAISNQPQHF.

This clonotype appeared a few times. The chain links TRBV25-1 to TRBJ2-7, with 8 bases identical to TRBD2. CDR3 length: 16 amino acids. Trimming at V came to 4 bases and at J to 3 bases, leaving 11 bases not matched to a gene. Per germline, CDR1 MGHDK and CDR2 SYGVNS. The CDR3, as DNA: TGTGCCAGCAGTGCCGTAGTGGCGGGACTAGACTACGAGCAGTACTTC. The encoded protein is CASSAVVAGLDYEQYF.

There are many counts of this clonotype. The CDR3 DNA sequence: TGTGCCATCAGTCGAGAGACCCGCGGCAATGAGCAGTTCTTC. Amino acid sequence: CAISRETRGNEQFF. The V gene is TRBV10-3, the J gene TRBJ2-1; D is unclear. The CDR3 totals 14 residues. Looked up from germline, CDR1 is ENHRY and CDR2 is SYGVKD. Trimming took 5 bases from V and 6 from J, leaving 14 bases between them.

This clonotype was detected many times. Here the CDR3 reads CASSIKGDYYNEQFF. The CDR3 nucleotides read TGTGCCAGCAGCATAAAGGGGGACTACTACAATGAGCAGTTCTTC. The V gene is TRBV13, the J gene TRBJ2-1; TRBD2 is a possible D gene (7 bases). V lost 5 bases and J lost 3, with 14 bases in between. The CDR3 runs 15 residues. Germline CDR1 PRHDT, CDR2 FYEKMQ (reference sequence).

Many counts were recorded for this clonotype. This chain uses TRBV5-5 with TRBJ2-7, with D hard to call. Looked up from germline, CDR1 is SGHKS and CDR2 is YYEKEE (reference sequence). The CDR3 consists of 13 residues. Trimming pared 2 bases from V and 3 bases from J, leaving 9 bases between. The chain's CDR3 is CASSLGPNYEQYF. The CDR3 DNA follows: TGTGCCAGCAGCTTAGGACCCAACTACGAGCAGTACTTC.

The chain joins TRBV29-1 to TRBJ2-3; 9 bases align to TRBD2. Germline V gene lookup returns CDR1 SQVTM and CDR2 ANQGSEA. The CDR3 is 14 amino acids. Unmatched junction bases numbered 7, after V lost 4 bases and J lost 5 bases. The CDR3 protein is CSVVGGRGVDTQYF. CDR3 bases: TGCAGCGTTGTAGGCGGGAGGGGTGTAGATACGCAGTATTTT.

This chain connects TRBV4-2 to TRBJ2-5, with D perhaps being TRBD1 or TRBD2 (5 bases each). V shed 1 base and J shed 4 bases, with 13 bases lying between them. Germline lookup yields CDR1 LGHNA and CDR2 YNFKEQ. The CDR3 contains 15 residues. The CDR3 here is CASSQVSTEGETQYF. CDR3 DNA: TGTGCCAGCAGCCAAGTTTCGACAGAGGGAGAGACCCAGTACTTC.

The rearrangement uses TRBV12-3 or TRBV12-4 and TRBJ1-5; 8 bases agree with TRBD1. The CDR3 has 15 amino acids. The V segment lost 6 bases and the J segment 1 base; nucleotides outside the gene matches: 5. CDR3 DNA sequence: TGTGCCAGCAGCCGACAGGGGAAAAGCAATCAGCCCCAGCATTTT. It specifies CASSRQGKSNQPQHF.

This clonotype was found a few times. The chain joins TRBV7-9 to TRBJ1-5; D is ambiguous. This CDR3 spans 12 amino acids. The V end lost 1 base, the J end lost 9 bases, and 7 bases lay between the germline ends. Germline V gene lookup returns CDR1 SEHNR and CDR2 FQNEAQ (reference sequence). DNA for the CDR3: TGTGCCAGCAGCTTAGAGCGTGGGCCCCAGCATTTT. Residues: CASSLERGPQHF.

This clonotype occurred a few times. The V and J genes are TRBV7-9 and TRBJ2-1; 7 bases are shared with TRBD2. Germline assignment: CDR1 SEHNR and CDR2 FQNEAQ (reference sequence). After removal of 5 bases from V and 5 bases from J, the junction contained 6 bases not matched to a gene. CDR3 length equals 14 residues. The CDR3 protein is CASSILALDNEQFF. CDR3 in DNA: TGTGCCAGCAGCATACTAGCGTTGGACAATGAGCAGTTCTTC. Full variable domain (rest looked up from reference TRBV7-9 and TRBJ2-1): DTGVSQNPRHKITKRGQNVTFRCDPISEHNRLYWYRQTLGQGPEFLTYFQNEAQLEKSRLLSDRFSAERPKGSFSTLEIQRTEQGDSAMYLCASSILALDNEQFFGPGTRLTVL.

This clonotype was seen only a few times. In DNA form, the CDR3 reads TGTGCCAGTAGCCATAGGGGTGGCGACGAGCAGTACTTC. It specifies CASSHRGGDEQYF. This chain connects TRBV19 to TRBJ2-7; perhaps TRBD1 as D (5 bases). The CDR3 has 13 residues. V lost 6 bases and J 5 bases, leaving 14 bases between the germline ends. Germline CDR1 is LNHDA and CDR2 is SQIVND (reference sequence).

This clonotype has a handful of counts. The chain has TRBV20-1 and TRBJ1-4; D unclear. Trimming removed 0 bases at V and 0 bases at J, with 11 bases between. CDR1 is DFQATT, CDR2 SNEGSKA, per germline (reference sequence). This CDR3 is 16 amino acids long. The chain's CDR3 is CSARDNGRTTNEKLFF. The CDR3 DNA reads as TGCAGTGCTAGAGATAACGGCCGAACAACTAATGAAAAACTGTTTTTT.